This TCR beta chain was captured by sequencing in a study of regulatory T cells in long-lasting Graves disease. CDR1 and CDR2 (germline): KGHSH, LQKENI. The CDR3 spans 15 residues. Trimming removed 0 bases from V and 7 bases from J; junction bases left unmatched: 6. The authors built TCR beta libraries using iRepertoire HTBI primers and Arm-PCR of CDR3 regions. MiXCR was run by TCRdb on the multiplex PCR reads, yielding one entry per CDR3 protein. This table has 680,000 or so distinct CDR3 sequences, around 17% appearing once. Time point meaning: newly diagnosed GD, antithyroid drugs for less than 3 months. TCR sequences were obtained from RNA taken from PBMCs. These sequences were also reported in another study, on T cells in Graves' hyperthyroidism and ophthalmopathy.

The TCR was taken from a woman in her twenties or thirties with Graves disease. The sample here was peripheral blood mononuclear cells (PBMCs), taken at new diagnosis, from a patient treated with antithyroid drugs. This chain uses TRBV18 with TRBJ2-3, with 8 bases lining up with TRBD1. The CDR3 loop is CASSPPGRGQNTQYF. The CDR3 nucleotides read TGTGCCAGCTCACCACCGGGCAGGGGGCAAAATACGCAGTATTTT. Based on the CDR3 plus reference TRBV18 and TRBJ2-3, the full variable domain is NAGVMQNPRHLVRRRGQEARLRCSPMKGHSHVYWYRQLPEEGLKFMVYLQKENIIDESGMPKERFSAEFPKEGPSILRIQQVVRGDSAAYFCASSPPGRGQNTQYFGPGTRLTVL.